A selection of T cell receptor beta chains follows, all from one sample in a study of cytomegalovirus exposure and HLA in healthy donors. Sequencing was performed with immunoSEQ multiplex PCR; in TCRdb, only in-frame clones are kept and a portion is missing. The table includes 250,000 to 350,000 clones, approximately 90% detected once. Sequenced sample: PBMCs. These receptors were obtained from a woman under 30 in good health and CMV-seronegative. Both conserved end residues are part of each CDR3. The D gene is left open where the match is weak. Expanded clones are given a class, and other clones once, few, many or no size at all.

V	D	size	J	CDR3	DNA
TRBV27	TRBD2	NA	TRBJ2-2	CASSPAGGRGLVTGELFF	TGTGCCAGCAGCCCAGCGGGAGGGCGAGGGTTGGTAACCGGGGAGCTGTTTTTT
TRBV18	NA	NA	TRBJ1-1	CASSPPGPPGVVMNTEAFF	TGTGCCAGCTCACCACCGGGGCCGCCGGGGGTAGTCATGAACACTGAAGCTTTCTTT
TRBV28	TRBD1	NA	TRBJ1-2	CASSADRELGYGYTF	TGTGCCAGCAGTGCGGACAGGGAGTTGGGGTATGGCTACACCTTC
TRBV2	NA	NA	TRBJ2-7	CASKQSSYEQYF	TGTGCCAGCAAACAGTCCTCCTACGAGCAGTACTTC
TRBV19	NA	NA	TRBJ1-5	CASSIVGLINQPQHF	TGTGCCAGTAGTATTGTGGGGCTTATCAATCAGCCCCAGCATTTT
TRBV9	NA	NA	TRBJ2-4	CASSVYPDGGAKNIQYF	TGTGCCAGCAGCGTATATCCGGATGGCGGGGCCAAAAACATTCAGTACTTC
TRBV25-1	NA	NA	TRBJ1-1	CASSAYPGSANTEAFF	TGTGCCAGCAGTGCCTATCCAGGGTCCGCGAACACTGAAGCTTTCTTT
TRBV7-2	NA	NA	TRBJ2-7	CASSPSGYEQYF	TGTGCCAGCAGCCCCTCAGGATACGAGCAGTACTTC
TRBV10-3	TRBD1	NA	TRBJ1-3	CATGQDSGNTIYF	TGTGCCACGGGACAGGATTCTGGAAACACCATATATTTT
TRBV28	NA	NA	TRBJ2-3	CASRIGAGGTDTQYF	TGTGCCAGCAGGATAGGGGCAGGCGGCACAGATACGCAGTATTTT
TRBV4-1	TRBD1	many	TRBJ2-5	CASSHFDRGLLETQYF	TGCGCCAGCAGCCACTTCGACAGGGGGCTGCTGGAGACCCAGTACTTC
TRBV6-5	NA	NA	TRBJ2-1	CASDLAILSNEQFF	TGTGCCAGCGACCTAGCGATTTTGAGCAATGAGCAGTTCTTC
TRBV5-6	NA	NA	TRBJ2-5	CASTSPQNGFGSQETQYF	TGTGCCAGCACCTCCCCGCAGAACGGCTTCGGGAGCCAAGAGACCCAGTACTTC
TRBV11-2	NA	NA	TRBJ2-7	CASSRYVEEQYF	TGTGCCAGCAGCCGTTATGTTGAGGAGCAGTACTTC
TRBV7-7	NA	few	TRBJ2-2	CASSPPLGQSHTGELFF	TGTGCTAGCAGCCCCCCGCTAGGCCAGTCCCACACCGGGGAGCTGTTTTTT
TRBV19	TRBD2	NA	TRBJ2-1	CASSVAGSSYNEQFF	TGTGCCAGTAGTGTAGCGGGTAGCTCCTACAATGAGCAGTTCTTC
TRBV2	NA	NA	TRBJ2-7	CASSLGRTYEQYF	TGTGCCAGCAGCCTGGGGCGGACCTACGAGCAGTACTTC
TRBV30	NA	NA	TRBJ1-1	CAWSVVAGRGTEAFF	TGTGCCTGGAGTGTAGTGGCGGGGAGGGGCACTGAAGCTTTCTTT
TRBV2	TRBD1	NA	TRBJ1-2	CASSEASGQQYGYTF	TGTGCCAGCAGTGAAGCCTCGGGACAGCAATATGGCTACACCTTC
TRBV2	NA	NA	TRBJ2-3	CASSDGWTITDTQYF	TGTGCCAGCAGCGACGGTTGGACAATCACAGATACGCAGTATTTT
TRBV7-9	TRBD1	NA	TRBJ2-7	CASSHVTGPVREDEQYF	TGTGCCAGCAGCCACGTGACAGGGCCCGTCCGGGAAGACGAGCAGTACTTC
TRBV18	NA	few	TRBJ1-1	CASSPGQNTEAFF	TGTGCCAGCTCACCGGGACAGAACACTGAAGCTTTCTTT
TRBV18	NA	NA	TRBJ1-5	CASSPWEGNQPQHF	TGTGCCAGCTCACCATGGGAGGGAAATCAGCCCCAGCATTTT
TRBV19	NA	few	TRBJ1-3	CASSIPFSGNTIYF	TGTGCCAGTAGTATCCCTTTCTCTGGAAACACCATATATTTT
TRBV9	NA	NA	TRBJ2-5	CASSASLETQYF	TGTGCCAGCAGCGCATCACTCGAGACCCAGTACTTC
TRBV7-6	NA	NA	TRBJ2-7	CASSLAARPGTYEQYF	TGTGCCAGCAGCTTAGCGGCCCGGCCAGGAACCTACGAGCAGTACTTC
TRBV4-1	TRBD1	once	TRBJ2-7	CASSQSKDRGRYEQYF	TGCGCCAGCAGCCAAAGCAAGGACAGGGGGCGGTACGAGCAGTACTTC
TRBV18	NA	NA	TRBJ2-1	CASSPESVEQFF	TGTGCCAGCTCACCAGAGAGTGTTGAGCAGTTCTTC
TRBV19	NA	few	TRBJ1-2	CASSMEEVGYGYTF	TGTGCCAGTAGTATGGAAGAGGTGGGTTATGGCTACACCTTC
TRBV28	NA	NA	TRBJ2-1	CASSFIVGYNEQFF	TGTGCCAGCAGTTTTATTGTCGGGTACAATGAGCAGTTCTTC
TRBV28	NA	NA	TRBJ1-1	CASSALGQIMNTEAFF	TGTGCCAGCAGCGCACTGGGACAAATCATGAACACTGAAGCTTTCTTT
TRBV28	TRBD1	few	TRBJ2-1	CASSYGTEYNEQFF	TGTGCCAGCAGTTACGGGACAGAATACAATGAGCAGTTCTTC
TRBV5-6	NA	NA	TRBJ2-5	CASSLAGRETQYF	TGTGCCAGCAGCTTGGCCGGTCGCGAGACCCAGTACTTC
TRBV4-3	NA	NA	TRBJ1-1	CASSQDLRGRRNTEAFF	TGCGCCAGCAGCCAAGATTTAAGGGGCCGGAGGAACACTGAAGCTTTCTTT
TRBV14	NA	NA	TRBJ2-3	CASSQDSRTQYF	TGTGCCAGCAGCCAAGACTCGAGAACGCAGTATTTT
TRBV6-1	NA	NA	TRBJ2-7	CASSEDGTAIYEQYF	TGTGCCAGCAGTGAAGATGGGACTGCCATCTACGAGCAGTACTTC
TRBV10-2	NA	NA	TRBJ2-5	CASSEWLGIRETQYF	TGCGCCAGCAGTGAGTGGCTAGGTATCCGAGAGACCCAGTACTTC
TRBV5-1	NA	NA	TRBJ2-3	CASSLRQNIPTDTQYF	TGCGCCAGCAGCTTACGACAGAACATTCCCACAGATACGCAGTATTTT
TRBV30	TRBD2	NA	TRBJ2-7	CAWSVGASGRAWREQYF	TGTGCCTGGAGTGTAGGGGCTAGCGGGAGGGCCTGGCGGGAGCAGTACTTC
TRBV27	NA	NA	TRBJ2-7	CASSLNSYEQYF	TGTGCCAGCAGTTTAAACAGCTACGAGCAGTACTTC
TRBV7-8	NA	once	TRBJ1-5	CASSLVGGSNQPQHF	TGTGCCAGCAGCTTAGTAGGGGGAAGCAATCAGCCCCAGCATTTT
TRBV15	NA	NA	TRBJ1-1	CATSRDPGNRNTEAFF	TGTGCCACCAGCAGAGATCCAGGGAATAGGAACACTGAAGCTTTCTTT
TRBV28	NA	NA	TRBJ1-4	CASSLILASEKLFF	TGTGCCAGCAGTTTAATCCTTGCTAGCGAAAAACTGTTTTTT
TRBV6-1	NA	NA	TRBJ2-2	CAGESVGAGELFF	TGTGCCGGGGAGAGTGTTGGCGCCGGGGAGCTGTTTTTT
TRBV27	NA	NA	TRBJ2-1	CASSLGGFNEQFF	TGTGCCAGCAGCCTGGGGGGTTTCAATGAGCAGTTCTTC
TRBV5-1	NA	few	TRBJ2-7	CASSLEWGPYEQYF	TGCGCCAGCAGCTTGGAATGGGGCCCCTACGAGCAGTACTTC